The 6 T cell receptor beta chains below come from one sample, sequenced in a study of blood T cell repertoires in COVID-19. Profiling relied on immunoSEQ multiplex PCR, and the TCRdb table lists in-frame clones only, not all of them. The profile shows a few hundred thousand clones, roughly 90% of them singletons. The material sequenced was peripheral blood. Receptors were obtained from a woman aged 45-60 years with active or convalescent COVID-19.

This chain uses TRBV27 with TRBJ2-7; 7 positions match TRBD1. V lost 4 bases, J lost 0 bases, and 6 bases stayed unmatched. Germline V CDR1 and CDR2: MNHEY, SMNVEV (reference sequence). This CDR3 region has 15 residues. CDR3 protein: CASSSDRVSSYEQYF. The CDR3 bases are TGTGCCAGCAGTTCCGACAGGGTAAGCTCCTACGAGCAGTACTTC.

The chain recombines TRBV5-1 with TRBJ2-5, with 7 bases identical to TRBD1. CDR1 is SGHRS and CDR2 is YFSETQ in the germline V gene. This CDR3 has 15 residues. J lost 5 bases, V lost 2 bases, and 9 bases had no gene match. For the CDR3, the DNA is TGCGCCAGCAGCTTCCAAGACAGGGATGGGGAGACCCAGTACTTC. This codes for CASSFQDRDGETQYF.

The V call is TRBV28, the J call TRBJ2-2; 7 positions agree with TRBD1. V shed 3 bases, J shed 2 bases, and the junction held 9 bases outside the gene matches. The CDR3 has 17 residues. Germline V gene lookup returns CDR1 MDHEN and CDR2 SYDVKM. CDR3 in DNA: TGTGCCAGCAGTTTCCCCATACCAGGGGGTAACACCGGGGAGCTGTTTTTT. Translation gives CASSFPIPGGNTGELFF.

This clone was seen a handful of times. This chain uses TRBV28 with TRBJ1-1, with D unclear. This CDR3 has 12 residues. From germline, CDR1 is MDHEN and CDR2 SYDVKM. The V and J ends lost 5 bases and 10 bases respectively, with 14 bases between them. CDR3 nucleotides: TGTGCCAGCAGTCAAAGATCAACGAGAGCTTTCTTT. This encodes CASSQRSTRAFF.

The chain links TRBV27 to TRBJ2-7, with a possible D match to TRBD2 (6 bases). Germline V CDR1 and CDR2: MNHEY, SMNVEV (reference sequence). V shed 2 bases and J shed 5 bases, with 13 bases lying between them. CDR3 size: 14 residues. CDR3 DNA: TGTGCCAGCAGTTTAGGCGGGGAAGGGAACGAGCAGTACTTC. This encodes CASSLGGEGNEQYF.

The CDR3 sequence is CASRSSGVDGEKLFF. In DNA, the CDR3 is TGTGCCAGCAGGTCCTCAGGGGTGGATGGTGAAAAACTGTTTTTT. This sequence joins TRBV2 and TRBJ1-4; TRBD1 is a possible D gene (6 bases). Germline lookup yields CDR1 SNHLY and CDR2 FYNNEI. The V end was cut by 6 bases, the J end by 7 bases, with 18 bases between. The CDR3 covers 15 residues.